Below are 15 T cell receptor beta chains sequenced from a single sample in a study of spatial heterogeneity in lung cancer. TCRdb called the 5' RACE reads again in MiXCR, with one record for every CDR3 protein. The sample has 35,000 to 40,000 distinct CDR3 sequences, approximately 6.8% seen once; the top ten hold approximately 29%. Sample time point: sample taken at primary tumor resection. Sequenced here: PBMCs, sampled at surgery. These receptors all stem from a female donor with early-stage non-small cell lung cancer.

This clonotype was found many times. This rearrangement joins TRBV3-1 to TRBJ1-6; 7 bases are a match to TRBD1. CDR3 length: 15 amino acids. Germline CDR1 and CDR2: LGHDT and YNNKEL (reference sequence). With V trimmed by 3 bases and J by 7 bases, 6 bases remained unmatched. The CDR3 DNA reads as TGTGCCAGCAGCCATAGCGACAGGGCGAATTCACCCCTCCACTTT. Its translation: CASSHSDRANSPLHF.

The CDR3 region has the DNA TGTGCCAGCACACAACTAGCGGGAGGGGGTGAGCAGTTCTTC. Amino acids: CASTQLAGGGEQFF. The chain uses TRBV6-5 and TRBJ2-1; 13 bases are a match to TRBD2. Trimming removed 7 bases from V and 9 bases from J; junction bases left unmatched: 6. Germline V CDR1 and CDR2: MNHEY, SVGAGI. CDR3 length equals 14 residues.

This clonotype was seen repeatedly, ten times or more. The chain combines TRBV6-6 with TRBJ2-3; D gene uncertain. The CDR3 is 10 residues long. CDR1 is MNHNY, CDR2 SVGAGI, per germline (reference sequence). Between the trimmed V and J ends, which lost 4 bases and 6 bases, there was a span of 2 bases. CDR3 protein: CASSWDTQYF. CDR3 DNA: TGTGCCAGCAGTTGGGATACGCAGTATTTT.

The chain couples TRBV5-4 to TRBJ1-4, with D maybe TRBD1 (6 bases). Germline CDR1 is SGHNT and CDR2 is YYREEE (reference sequence). The CDR3 totals 14 residues. The V end lost 3 bases, the J end lost 5 bases, and 11 bases lay between the germline ends. CDR3 DNA: TGTGCCAGCAGCTCTCGGACAGAAAATGAAAAACTGTTTTTT. This codes for CASSSRTENEKLFF.

This clonotype has ten or more counts. A junction boundary mismatches the germline segment, possibly from a read error. The V gene is TRBV20-1, the J gene TRBJ1-5; TRBD1 might be the D (5 bases). Germline values: CDR1 DFQATT, CDR2 SNEGSKA (reference sequence). This CDR3 is built from 13 residues. The CDR3 protein is CSARGGGNQPQHF. The CDR3 DNA sequence: TGCAGTGCCAGAGGAGGGGGCAATCAGCCCCAGCATTTT.

This clonotype occurred many times. V gene TRBV7-2 combines with J gene TRBJ2-1; no reliable D call. Trimming cost V 1 base and J 9 bases, with 4 bases left between them. The CDR3 sequence is 11 residues long. In germline, CDR1 is SGHTA, CDR2 FQGNSA. CDR3 nucleotides: TGTGCCAGCAGCTTAGGTGCTGAGCAGTTCTTC. It codes for CASSLGAEQFF.

This clonotype was seen many times. V and J are TRBV10-3 and TRBJ2-1; 10 bases are a match to TRBD2. The CDR3 is made up of 14 amino acids. Germline values: CDR1 ENHRY, CDR2 SYGVKD. V gave up 10 bases and J gave up 8 bases; unmatched junction bases: 11. The CDR3 spells CATHRRLAGDEQFF. In DNA form, the CDR3 reads TGTGCCACCCACAGGAGACTAGCGGGCGATGAGCAGTTCTTC.

In this sample, this clonotype turned up once. The chain couples TRBV9 to TRBJ2-3, with a weak D call TRBD2 (6 bases). Trimming removed 0 bases at V and 6 bases at J, with 17 bases between. The length of the CDR3 is 16 residues. Germline CDR1 reads SGDLS; CDR2 reads YYNGEE. CDR3 region: CASSVATGGVTDTQYF. DNA for the CDR3: TGTGCCAGCAGCGTAGCTACTGGCGGGGTAACGGATACGCAGTATTTT.

This clonotype was found a few times. CDR3 in amino acids: CASSLLRERELFF. CDR3 nucleotides: TGTGCCAGCAGCTTATTACGGGAACGGGAGCTGTTTTTT. V gene TRBV11-3 combines with J gene TRBJ2-2; a possible D gene is TRBD2 (5 bases). Germline CDR1 is SGHNT and CDR2 is YENEEA. This CDR3 comprises 13 residues. Trimming removed 2 bases at V and 9 bases at J, with 10 bases between. The full variable domain, completed using reference TRBV11-3 and TRBJ2-2, is EAGVVQSPRYKIIEKKQPVAFWCNPISGHNTLYWYLQNLGQGPELLIRYENEEAVDDSQLPKDRFSAERLKGVDSTLKIQPAELGDSAVYLCASSLLRERELFFGEGSRLTVL.

This clonotype was observed at least ten times. The CDR3 loop is CASSFDRGQTGELFF. The CDR3 nucleotides read TGCGCCAGCAGCTTTGACAGGGGGCAGACCGGGGAGCTGTTTTTT. The chain employs TRBV5-1 and TRBJ2-2, with 10 bases aligning to TRBD1. CDR3 length: 15 amino acids. The J segment lost 5 bases and the V segment lost 2 bases, leaving 3 bases of the junction unmatched. Germline-derived CDR1 and CDR2 are SGHRS and YFSETQ.

This clonotype came up many times. This CDR3 reads CATSDSGRGGSNQPQHF. The CDR3 nucleotides are TGTGCCACCAGTGATTCGGGCAGGGGCGGGAGCAATCAGCCCCAGCATTTT. The genes are TRBV24-1 and TRBJ1-5; D possibly corresponds to TRBD1 (6 bases). The CDR3 has 17 amino acids. The V end lost 2 bases, the J end lost 1 base, and 14 bases lay between the germline ends. Germline V gene sequence: CDR1 KGHDR, CDR2 SFDVKD.

The table lists this clonotype with many counts. One junction end disagrees with the germline gene, perhaps due to a read error. This chain connects TRBV5-1 to TRBJ2-1; perhaps TRBD1 as D (6 bases). The CDR3 runs 13 residues. The germline CDR1 and CDR2 sequences are SGHRS and YFSETQ. The CDR3 loop is CASSLGGYNEQFF. The CDR3, as DNA: TGTGCCAGCAGCTTAGGGGGTTACAATGAGCAGTTCTTC.

This clonotype was detected ten times or more. The chain joins TRBV7-2 to TRBJ2-2; D perhaps matches TRBD1 (6 bases). CDR1 and CDR2 from the germline V gene are SGHTA and FQGNSA. The CDR3 runs 14 residues. Trimming removed 5 bases at V and 3 bases at J, with 10 bases between. DNA for the CDR3: TGTGCCAGCAGCCTTGGACAGTACACCGGGGAGCTGTTTTTT. It codes for CASSLGQYTGELFF.

This clonotype was counted ten times or more. The rearrangement links TRBV5-1 to TRBJ2-3; 7 bases line up with TRBD1. Germline values: CDR1 SGHRS, CDR2 YFSETQ. The ends lost 0 bases at V and 0 bases at J; junction bases unmatched: 4. This CDR3 has 16 residues. This CDR3 is CASSLGDRSSTDTQYF. The CDR3 nucleotides are TGCGCCAGCAGCTTGGGGGACAGATCTAGCACAGATACGCAGTATTTT.

This clonotype was found many times. This rearrangement joins TRBV3-1 to TRBJ2-5; 10 nucleotides align to TRBD2. Germline V gives CDR1 LGHDT, CDR2 YNNKEL (reference sequence). V was pared by 11 bases and J by 3 bases, with 9 bases of the junction left unmatched. CDR3 length equals 14 residues. DNA for the CDR3: TGTGCCCCCTCCGGACTAGCGGTCGAAGAGACCCAGTACTTC. It yields the protein CAPSGLAVEETQYF.